The 30 T cell receptor beta chains below all came from one sample that was sequenced in a study of post-analysis software for immune sequencing data. These TCRs' antigens remain unknown. Study-wide findings and caveats: In patients, TRBV5-6, TRBV5-1 and TRBV20-1 belonged to five or six TRBV segments found more frequently than in controls.

Unique-molecular-identifier-tagged TCR beta cDNA libraries were used. Via MiXCR, TCRdb re-called the PCR reads, giving one row per CDR3 protein. Here the sample spans a few hundred thousand distinct CDR3 sequences, less than 35% being singletons. The sequenced sample consisted of blood. The receptors were gathered from a girl between 10 and 17 years old with multiple sclerosis.

J is TRBJ2-5 and V is TRBV13; 10 positions match TRBD2. Trimming cost V 3 bases and J 1 base; bases outside gene matches: 11. CDR1 and CDR2 from the germline V gene are PRHDT and FYEKMQ (reference sequence). The CDR3 covers 18 residues. The CDR3 DNA sequence: TGTGCCAGCAGCTTTTCCTTCGGAAGCGGGGGGGTCCAAGAGACCCAGTACTTC. It yields the protein CASSFSFGSGGVQETQYF.

Ten or more counts support this clonotype. The chain carries TRBV4-1 and TRBJ1-2, with a tentative D call TRBD1 (5 bases). V gave up 1 base and J gave up 4 bases, with 10 bases separating them. The CDR3 extends over 14 amino acids. Per the germline V gene, CDR1 is MGHRA and CDR2 is YSYEKL. The CDR3 bases are TGCGCCAGCAGCCAAGGGACATTTAGCTATGGCTACACCTTC. This sequence encodes CASSQGTFSYGYTF.

V is TRBV5-1 and J is TRBJ1-6, with D maybe TRBD1 (6 bases). The CDR3 has 15 amino acids. The V gene's germline CDR1 is SGHRS and CDR2 YFSETQ. Trimming cost V 3 bases and J 8 bases, with 15 bases left between them. CDR3 sequence reads: CASSSLGRGDSPLHF. For the CDR3, the DNA is TGCGCCAGCAGCTCCCTTGGCAGGGGTGATTCACCCCTCCACTTT.

The V and J genes are TRBV7-9 and TRBJ2-3; TRBD2 matches at 14 bases. The germline V gene has CDR1 SEHNR and CDR2 FQNEAQ (reference sequence). CDR3 size: 16 residues. With 5 bases clipped from V and 4 bases from J, the junction kept 5 bases outside the gene matches. CDR3 residues: CASSPGLAGGADTQYF. As DNA, the CDR3 is TGTGCCAGCAGCCCCGGACTAGCGGGGGGCGCAGATACGCAGTATTTT.

This chain links TRBV3-1 with TRBJ2-7; D unresolved. The CDR3 is 14 amino acids. The V end was cut by 3 bases, the J end by 3 bases, with 12 bases between. Germline CDR1 reads LGHDT; CDR2 reads YNNKEL (reference sequence). DNA of the CDR3: TGTGCCAGCAGCCACCAAAACAGCTGCTACGAGCAGTACTTC. The encoded protein is CASSHQNSCYEQYF.

The table lists this clonotype with a few counts. The DNA of the CDR3 is TGCGCCAGCAGCCAACTCGGGACAAGAGCAGATACGCAGTATTTT. As protein: CASSQLGTRADTQYF. The V gene is TRBV4-3, the J gene TRBJ2-3, with D perhaps TRBD1 (6 bases). The length of the CDR3 is 15 residues. V was pared by 2 bases and J by 4 bases, with 13 bases between. CDR1 and CDR2 from the germline V gene are LGHNA and YSLEER.

The V and J genes are TRBV6-1 and TRBJ1-5; tentatively, D is TRBD1 (5 bases). Germline assignment: CDR1 MNHNS and CDR2 SASEGT. The CDR3 spans 14 residues. V lost 6 bases to trimming and J lost 3 bases, with 12 bases between them. The CDR3: CASSPGRYNQPQHF. CDR3 DNA: TGTGCCAGCAGCCCGGGACGGTACAATCAGCCCCAGCATTTT.

This clonotype turned up a few times. This chain connects TRBV12-3 or TRBV12-4 to TRBJ1-5, with D perhaps matching TRBD1 (6 bases). This CDR3 comprises 15 residues. V was trimmed by 7 bases and J by 1 base, leaving 14 bases between them. CDR3 in DNA: TGTGCCAGCACTCTAACGGACAGAAGCAATCAGCCCCAGCATTTT. It encodes CASTLTDRSNQPQHF.

The J gene is TRBJ1-4, the V gene TRBV6-1; D ambiguous. V was clipped by 11 bases and J by 7 bases, with 17 bases between them. Germline V gene lookup returns CDR1 MNHNS and CDR2 SASEGT. This CDR3 is 13 amino acids long. The CDR3 reads CAHTRVLGEKLFF. DNA of the CDR3: TGTGCCCATACCCGGGTCTTGGGTGAAAAACTGTTTTTT.

This clonotype has only a few counts. The gene calls are TRBV7-3 and TRBJ2-5; D might be TRBD2 (5 bases). Germline lookup yields CDR1 SGHTA and CDR2 FQGTGA. V was shortened by 5 bases and J by 5 bases, with 15 bases between the two germline ends. The CDR3 loop spans 14 amino acids. CDR3 nucleotide sequence: TGTGCCAGCAGCCGCGTCGGGGTGGGTGAGACCCAGTACTTC. It yields the protein CASSRVGVGETQYF. Complete variable domain (other parts from reference TRBV7-3 and TRBJ2-5): GAGVSQTPSNKVTEKGKYVELRCDPISGHTALYWYRQSLGQGPEFLIYFQGTGAADDSGLPNDRFFAVRPEGSVSTLKIQRTERGDSAVYLCASSRVGVGETQYFGPGTRLLVL.

This clonotype showed up many times. The chain has TRBV7-2 and TRBJ2-1; 9 bases are a match to TRBD1. V shed 4 bases and J 1 base; nucleotides not matched to a gene: 5. Germline V gene sequence: CDR1 SGHTA, CDR2 FQGNSA. The CDR3 has 16 amino acids. The CDR3 DNA reads as TGTGCCAGCAGCTATAAGGGGACAGGGTCCTACAATGAGCAGTTCTTC. This encodes CASSYKGTGSYNEQFF.

This clonotype occurred a few times. The gene calls are TRBV7-9 and TRBJ1-5; TRBD1 is a possible D gene (6 bases). CDR1 is SEHNR and CDR2 is FQNEAQ in the germline V gene (reference sequence). V was shortened by 4 bases and J by 7 bases, with 17 bases between the two germline ends. The CDR3 length is 15 residues. In DNA, the CDR3 is TGTGCCAGCAGCTCAGACAGGACTCGGGGCCAGCCCCAGCATTTT. Residues: CASSSDRTRGQPQHF.

The chain combines TRBV7-9 with TRBJ2-5; TRBD2 aligns across 15 bases. Trimming took 5 bases from V and 5 from J; bases not matched to a gene: 6. The length of the CDR3 is 16 residues. Germline CDR1 and CDR2: SEHNR and FQNEAQ (reference sequence). The CDR3 region has the DNA TGTGCCAGCAGCGTTGGGACTAGCGGGGGGAGCGAGACCCAGTACTTC. Encoded protein: CASSVGTSGGSETQYF.

This chain connects TRBV4-3 to TRBJ2-3, with D perhaps being TRBD1 or TRBD2 (5 bases each). Looked up from germline, CDR1 is LGHNA and CDR2 is YSLEER. V shed 4 bases and J shed 6 bases, with 14 bases lying between them. This CDR3 comprises 14 residues. CDR3 sequence: CASSPSLGVDTQYF. As DNA, the CDR3 is TGCGCCAGCAGCCCCTCTCTGGGGGTGGATACGCAGTATTTT.

This clonotype occurred once. The junction departs from the called germline gene at one end, perhaps through a read error. The chain employs TRBV7-9 and TRBJ2-5; 10 nucleotides line up with TRBD2. TRBJ2-7 matches the DNA end more closely, so the J call is doubtful. CDR1 is SEHNR and CDR2 is FQNEAQ in the germline V gene (reference sequence). The CDR3 covers 15 residues. CDR3 sequence: CANSLRASGGYEQYF. In DNA, the CDR3 is TGTGCCAACAGCTTAAGGGCTAGCGGGGGTTACGAGCAGTACTTC.

The genes are TRBV10-3 and TRBJ2-7; D is uncertain. V lost 2 bases, J lost 4 bases, and 6 bases lay in between. This CDR3 has 12 amino acids. The germline CDR1 and CDR2 sequences are ENHRY and SYGVKD. CDR3 residues: CAISEAPYEQYF. In nucleotides, the CDR3 is TGTGCCATCAGTGAGGCCCCTTACGAGCAGTACTTC.

The rearrangement joins TRBV6-6 to TRBJ2-1; 8 nucleotides align to TRBD1. Germline-derived CDR1 and CDR2 are MNHNY and SVGAGI (reference sequence). CDR3 length equals 15 residues. V was pared by 2 bases and J by 5 bases, with 5 bases of the junction left unmatched. This CDR3 reads CASSYKGQANNEQFF. For the CDR3, the DNA is TGTGCCAGCAGTTACAAGGGACAGGCTAACAATGAGCAGTTCTTC.

This sequence joins TRBV9 and TRBJ1-5; D gene ambiguous. The CDR3 is 12 amino acids. Trimming left V 10 bases short and J 1 base short, with 9 bases between. The germline gives CDR1 SGDLS, CDR2 YYNGEE. The CDR3 loop reads CAPAQSNQPQHF. CDR3 coding DNA: TGTGCCCCGGCCCAAAGCAATCAGCCCCAGCATTTT.

This clonotype was counted at least ten times. This rearrangement joins TRBV5-1 to TRBJ2-1, with 8 nucleotides matching TRBD2. The V gene end was trimmed by 5 bases and the J gene end by 4 bases; junction bases not matched to a gene: 8. Germline assignment: CDR1 SGHRS and CDR2 YFSETQ. The CDR3 sequence is 15 residues long. CDR3: CASRLLAELYNEQFF. In DNA form, the CDR3 reads TGCGCCAGCAGGCTACTAGCGGAGCTATACAATGAGCAGTTCTTC.

The genes are TRBV7-9 and TRBJ2-2; D is perhaps TRBD2 (6 bases). This CDR3 has 16 residues. In germline, CDR1 is SEHNR, CDR2 FQNEAQ (reference sequence). V was pared by 11 bases and J by 1 base, with 20 bases between. The CDR3 nucleotides are TGTGCCGGCACGGCACTAGCTGTGGGGAACACCGGGGAGCTGTTTTTT. Its translation is CAGTALAVGNTGELFF.

This clonotype came up a few times. The gene calls are TRBV20-1 and TRBJ2-7, with D perhaps TRBD1 (5 bases). V was cut by 2 bases and J by 4 bases, with 12 bases left in between. Germline CDR1 and CDR2: DFQATT and SNEGSKA (reference sequence). The CDR3 extends over 13 amino acids. The DNA of the CDR3 is TGCAGTGCTAGATCTCCCAGGGAATACGAGCAGTACTTC. It codes for CSARSPREYEQYF.

This chain's CDR3 is CASSWTGASGGYTF. The DNA of the CDR3 is TGTGCCAGCAGTTGGACAGGGGCAAGTGGGGGCTACACCTTC. This rearrangement joins TRBV6-5 to TRBJ1-2; TRBD1 agrees at 9 bases. V lost 4 bases, J lost 8 bases, and 8 bases stayed unmatched. Per germline, CDR1 MNHEY and CDR2 SVGAGI. CDR3 length: 14 amino acids.

The rearrangement links TRBV6-6 to TRBJ1-6, with D possibly being TRBD1 (5 bases). The germline V gene has CDR1 MNHNY and CDR2 SVGAGI (reference sequence). CDR3 length equals 12 residues. The V gene lost 5 bases and the J gene lost 10 bases, with 9 bases spanning the gap. This CDR3 is CASSQTESPLHF. For the CDR3, the DNA is TGTGCCAGCAGTCAGACAGAATCACCCCTCCACTTT.

This clonotype has just a few counts. This chain connects TRBV5-1 to TRBJ2-1, with no clear D. Germline V gives CDR1 SGHRS, CDR2 YFSETQ. Trimming stripped 4 bases from V and 4 bases from J, with 6 bases between. The CDR3 runs to 12 residues. The CDR3 region is CASSGDYNEQFF. CDR3 sequence (DNA): TGCGCCAGCAGCGGGGATTACAATGAGCAGTTCTTC.

The chain joins TRBV11-1 to TRBJ2-3; no clear D. Germline V CDR1 and CDR2: SGHAT, FQDESV (reference sequence). This CDR3 region has 15 residues. V was cut by 1 base and J by 8 bases, with 16 bases left in between. CDR3 nucleotides: TGTGCCAGCAGCTTAGATACTGCCCACCCGGGTACGCAGTATTTT. Amino acids: CASSLDTAHPGTQYF.

This clonotype has only a few counts. The CDR3 bases are TGTGCCAGCAGCGCACACTTAGACTCCTACGAGCAGTACTTC. This sequence encodes CASSAHLDSYEQYF. V usage is TRBV7-6 and J usage is TRBJ2-7; no reliable D call. The germline gives CDR1 SGHVS, CDR2 FNYEAQ. Trimming removed 5 bases at V and 0 bases at J, with 11 bases between. The CDR3 contains 14 residues.

This clonotype showed up many times. The V and J genes are TRBV6-4 and TRBJ2-6; TRBD2 might be the D (5 bases). This CDR3 comprises 15 residues. The germline V gene has CDR1 MRHNA and CDR2 SNTAGT. V was cut by 3 bases and J by 4 bases, with 10 bases left in between. The CDR3 is CASSEGASGANVLTF. CDR3 sequence (DNA): TGTGCCAGCAGTGAGGGAGCGTCCGGGGCCAACGTCCTGACTTTC.

The CDR3 bases are TGTGCCAGCAGTGCCCGGGACAGGTACAATGAGCAGTTCTTC. It encodes CASSARDRYNEQFF. The chain recombines TRBV25-1 with TRBJ2-1, with 8 nucleotides matching TRBD1. Germline V gene sequence: CDR1 MGHDK, CDR2 SYGVNS. With 4 bases clipped from V and 4 bases from J, the junction kept 3 bases outside the gene matches. The CDR3 covers 14 residues. Variable domain in full (rest from reference TRBV25-1 and TRBJ2-1): EADIYQTPRYLVIGTGKKITLECSQTMGHDKMYWYQQDPGMELHLIHYSYGVNSTEKGDLSSESTVSRIRTEHFPLTLESARPSHTSQYLCASSARDRYNEQFFGPGTRLTVL.

The rearrangement links TRBV20-1 to TRBJ2-5; 10 nucleotides align to TRBD2. This CDR3 contains 15 residues. The V segment lost 2 bases and the J segment 2 bases; nucleotides outside the gene matches: 5. Germline CDR1 DFQATT, CDR2 SNEGSKA (reference sequence). The CDR3 nucleotides read TGCAGTGCTAGACTAGCGGGGGCCTTACAAGAGACCCAGTACTTC. This sequence encodes CSARLAGALQETQYF.

This clonotype was seen more than once but under ten times. This chain joins TRBV12-3 or TRBV12-4 and TRBJ1-6; 9 bases are shared with TRBD1. The CDR3 spans 15 residues. After removal of 6 bases from V and 7 bases from J, the junction contained 7 bases not matched to a gene. CDR3 nucleotide sequence: TGTGCCAGCAGAAGGGGACAGGGTTCAAATTCACCCCTCCACTTT. Translating gives CASRRGQGSNSPLHF.